This T cell receptor (beta chain) was observed in a study of long-term antiretroviral therapy in people with HIV. CDR3 length equals 18 residues. The junction had 7 bases not matched to a gene; V was cut back by 4 bases and J by 0 bases. The germline V gene encodes CDR1 SEHNR and CDR2 FQNEAQ (reference sequence). This clone was seen once. Survey-level resolution applied to immunoSEQ assay v3.0. Profiling relied on immunoSEQ multiplex PCR, and the TCRdb table lists in-frame clones only, not all of them. The sample consists of around 28,000 clones, 65% to 85% of them appearing once. All donors provided no fewer than one pre-ART and no fewer than two post-ART PBMC samples. Every one of the participants with HIV received treatment in the United States.

The sequencing used unsorted PBMCs, collected almost 2.9 years after starting antiretroviral therapy. This TCR was recovered from a man in his thirties or forties with HIV. The V and J genes are TRBV7-9 and TRBJ2-1, with 12 positions matching TRBD2. The CDR3 reads CASSSTGLAGSSYNEQFF. CDR3 nucleotides: TGTGCCAGCAGCTCCACCGGACTAGCGGGAAGCTCCTACAATGAGCAGTTCTTC.